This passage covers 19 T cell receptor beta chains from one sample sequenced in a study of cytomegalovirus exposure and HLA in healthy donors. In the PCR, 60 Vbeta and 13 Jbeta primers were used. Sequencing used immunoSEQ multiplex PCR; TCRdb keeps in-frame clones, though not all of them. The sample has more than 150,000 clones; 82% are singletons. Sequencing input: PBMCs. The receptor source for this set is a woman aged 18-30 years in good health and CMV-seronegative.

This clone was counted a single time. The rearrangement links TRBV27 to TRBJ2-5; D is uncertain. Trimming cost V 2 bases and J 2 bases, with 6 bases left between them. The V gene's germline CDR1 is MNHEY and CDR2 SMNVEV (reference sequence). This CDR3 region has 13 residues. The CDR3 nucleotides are TGTGCCAGCAGTTTAAACATGCAAGAGACCCAGTACTTC. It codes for CASSLNMQETQYF.

The CDR3 sequence: CASSGLTGGANVLTF. The CDR3 DNA follows: TGTGCCAGTAGTGGGTTAACGGGGGGGGCCAACGTCCTGACTTTC. The J gene is TRBJ2-6, the V gene TRBV19, with D tentatively TRBD2 (5 bases). Trimming removed 5 bases at V and 4 bases at J, with 12 bases between. The CDR3 is made up of 15 amino acids. Looked up from germline, CDR1 is LNHDA and CDR2 is SQIVND (reference sequence).

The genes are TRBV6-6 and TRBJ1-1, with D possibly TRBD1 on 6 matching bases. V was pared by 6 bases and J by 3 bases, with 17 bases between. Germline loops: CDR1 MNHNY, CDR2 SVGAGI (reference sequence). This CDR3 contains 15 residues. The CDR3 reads CASSDRSPGYTEAFF. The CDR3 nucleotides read TGTGCCAGCAGCGACAGGTCCCCGGGTTACACTGAAGCTTTCTTT.

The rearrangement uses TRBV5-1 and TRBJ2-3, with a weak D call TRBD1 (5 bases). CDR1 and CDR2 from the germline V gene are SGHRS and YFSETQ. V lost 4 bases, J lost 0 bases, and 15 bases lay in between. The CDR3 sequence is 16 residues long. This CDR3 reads CASSLDSNPSTDTQYF. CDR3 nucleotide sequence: TGCGCCAGCAGCCTTGACAGCAACCCCAGCACAGATACGCAGTATTTT.

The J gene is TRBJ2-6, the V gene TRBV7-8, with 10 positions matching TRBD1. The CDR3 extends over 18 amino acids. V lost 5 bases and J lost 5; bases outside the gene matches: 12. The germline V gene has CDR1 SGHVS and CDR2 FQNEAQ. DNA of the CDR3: TGTGCCAGCAGCCGACCTCAAGACAGGGGGCGGAGGGCCAACGTCCTGACTTTC. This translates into CASSRPQDRGRRANVLTF.

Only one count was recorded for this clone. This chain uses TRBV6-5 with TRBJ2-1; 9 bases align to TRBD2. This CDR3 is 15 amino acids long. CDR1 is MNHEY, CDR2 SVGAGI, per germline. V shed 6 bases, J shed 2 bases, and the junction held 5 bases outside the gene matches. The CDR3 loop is CASSLGLATYNEQFF. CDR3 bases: TGTGCCAGCAGCCTCGGACTAGCGACCTACAATGAGCAGTTCTTC.

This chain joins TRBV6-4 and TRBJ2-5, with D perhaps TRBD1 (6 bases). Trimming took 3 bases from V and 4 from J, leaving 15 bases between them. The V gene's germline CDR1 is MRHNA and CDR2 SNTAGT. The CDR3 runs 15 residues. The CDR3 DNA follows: TGTGCCAGCAGTGAGACCACAGGGACGGGAGAGACCCAGTACTTC. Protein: CASSETTGTGETQYF.

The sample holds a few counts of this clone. For the CDR3, the DNA is TGTGCCAGCAGTGAAACCCCTAGCGGGGGTCCCTACGAGCAGTACTTC. It codes for CASSETPSGGPYEQYF. This rearrangement joins TRBV6-1 to TRBJ2-7; 10 nucleotides line up with TRBD2. The V gene's germline CDR1 is MNHNS and CDR2 SASEGT. This CDR3 is 16 amino acids long. Germline trimming cut 2 bases from V and 2 bases from J; bases unmatched to any gene: 6.

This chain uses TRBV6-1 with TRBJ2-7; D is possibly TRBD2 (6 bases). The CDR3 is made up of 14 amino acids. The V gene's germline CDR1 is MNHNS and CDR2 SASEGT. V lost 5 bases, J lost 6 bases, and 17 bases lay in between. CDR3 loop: CASSTPGTFVEQYF. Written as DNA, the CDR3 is TGTGCCAGCAGTACCCCCGGGACTTTCGTCGAGCAGTACTTC.

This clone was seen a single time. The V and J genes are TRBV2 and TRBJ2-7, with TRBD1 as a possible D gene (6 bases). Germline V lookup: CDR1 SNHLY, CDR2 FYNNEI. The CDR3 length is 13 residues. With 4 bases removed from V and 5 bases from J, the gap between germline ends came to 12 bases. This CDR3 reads CASSGFGGDEQYF. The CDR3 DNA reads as TGTGCCAGCAGTGGATTTGGGGGCGACGAGCAGTACTTC.

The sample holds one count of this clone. The CDR3 loop reads CASSEGRLASSEQFF. CDR3 nucleotides: TGTGCCAGCAGTGAGGGACGACTAGCGTCTAGTGAGCAGTTCTTC. The chain joins TRBV2 to TRBJ2-1; TRBD2 matches at 8 bases. This CDR3 is built from 15 residues. V was pared by 3 bases and J by 9 bases, with 10 bases of the junction left unmatched. Per the germline V gene, CDR1 is SNHLY and CDR2 is FYNNEI.

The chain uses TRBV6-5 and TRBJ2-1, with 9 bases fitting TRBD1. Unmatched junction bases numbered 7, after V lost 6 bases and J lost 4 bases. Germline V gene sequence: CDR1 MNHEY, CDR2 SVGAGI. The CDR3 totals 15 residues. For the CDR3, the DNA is TGTGCCAGCAGGCCTTCCGGGACAGGGTACAATGAGCAGTTCTTC. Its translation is CASRPSGTGYNEQFF.

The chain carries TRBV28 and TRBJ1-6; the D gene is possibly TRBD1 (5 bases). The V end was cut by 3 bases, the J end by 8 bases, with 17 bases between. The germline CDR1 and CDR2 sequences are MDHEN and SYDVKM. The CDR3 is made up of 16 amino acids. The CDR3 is CASSFRLFGGDSPLHF. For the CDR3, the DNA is TGTGCCAGCAGTTTTCGGTTGTTCGGGGGTGATTCACCCCTCCACTTT.

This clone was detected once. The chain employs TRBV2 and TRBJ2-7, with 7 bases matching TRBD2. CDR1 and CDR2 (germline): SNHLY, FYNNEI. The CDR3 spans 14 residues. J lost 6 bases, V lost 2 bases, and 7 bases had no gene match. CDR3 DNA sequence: TGTGCCAGCAGTGAATTGCGGGAGCGCCTCGAGCAGTACTTC. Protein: CASSELRERLEQYF.

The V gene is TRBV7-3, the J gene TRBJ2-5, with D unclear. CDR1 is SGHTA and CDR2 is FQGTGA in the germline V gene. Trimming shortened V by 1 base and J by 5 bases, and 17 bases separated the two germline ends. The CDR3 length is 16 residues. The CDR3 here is CASSLNMWAASETQYF. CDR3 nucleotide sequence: TGTGCCAGCAGCTTAAATATGTGGGCAGCTTCCGAGACCCAGTACTTC.

CDR3 in amino acids: CASSSPRLAGVLDEQYF. As DNA, the CDR3 is TGTGCCAGCAGCTCGCCCCGACTAGCGGGAGTTTTGGACGAGCAGTACTTC. The rearrangement uses TRBV11-2 and TRBJ2-7, with 12 nucleotides matching TRBD2. V gave up 4 bases and J gave up 5 bases; unmatched junction bases: 12. The CDR3 has 17 residues. In germline, CDR1 is SGHAT, CDR2 FQNNGV.

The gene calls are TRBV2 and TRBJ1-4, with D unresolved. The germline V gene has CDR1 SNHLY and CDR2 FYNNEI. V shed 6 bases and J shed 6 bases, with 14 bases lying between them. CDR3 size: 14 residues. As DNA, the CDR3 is TGTGCCAGCAGGACCATCCCCGGGGATGAAAAACTGTTTTTT. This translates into CASRTIPGDEKLFF.

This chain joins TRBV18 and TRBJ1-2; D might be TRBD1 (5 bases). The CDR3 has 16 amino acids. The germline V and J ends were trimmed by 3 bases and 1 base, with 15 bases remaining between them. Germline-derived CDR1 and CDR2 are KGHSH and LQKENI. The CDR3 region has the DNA TGTGCCAGCTCACCCAATACAGGAAAGGATAACTATGGCTACACCTTC. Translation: CASSPNTGKDNYGYTF.

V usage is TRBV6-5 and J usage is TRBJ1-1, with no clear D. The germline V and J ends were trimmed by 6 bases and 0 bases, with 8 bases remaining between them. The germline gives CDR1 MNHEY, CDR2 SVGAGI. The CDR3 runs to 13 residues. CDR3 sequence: CASRTSMNTEAFF. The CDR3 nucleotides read TGTGCCAGCAGGACAAGCATGAACACTGAAGCTTTCTTT.